The sequence of this T cell receptor (beta chain) was determined in a study of T cell responses to AZD1222 COVID-19 vaccine. Whole-study findings and limits: Baseline seropositives among AZD1222 recipients totaled only five to seven. Reportedly, close to half of spike-specific TCRs are directed against unmutated variant regions. Spike-specific TCR breadth and depth went up after people got two AZD1222 doses.

For this clone: Its cognate antigen is unknown.

Germline V gene sequence: CDR1 SEHNR, CDR2 FQNEAQ (reference sequence). Trimming cost V 4 bases and J 3 bases; bases outside gene matches: 8. The CDR3 covers 16 residues. Generated by immunoSEQ multiplex PCR, the TCRdb table keeps only in-frame clones and is missing some. Of some 180,000 clones listed, just under 90% are singletons. The chain recombines TRBV7-9 with TRBJ2-5; 10 positions match TRBD1. The sequenced sample was peripheral blood, obtained on day 0 of AZD1222 vaccination. This TCR was sampled from an adult in good health. The CDR3 loop reads CASSSRRDRGKETQYF. The CDR3 DNA sequence: TGTGCCAGCAGCTCCCGCCGGGACAGGGGCAAAGAGACCCAGTACTTC.